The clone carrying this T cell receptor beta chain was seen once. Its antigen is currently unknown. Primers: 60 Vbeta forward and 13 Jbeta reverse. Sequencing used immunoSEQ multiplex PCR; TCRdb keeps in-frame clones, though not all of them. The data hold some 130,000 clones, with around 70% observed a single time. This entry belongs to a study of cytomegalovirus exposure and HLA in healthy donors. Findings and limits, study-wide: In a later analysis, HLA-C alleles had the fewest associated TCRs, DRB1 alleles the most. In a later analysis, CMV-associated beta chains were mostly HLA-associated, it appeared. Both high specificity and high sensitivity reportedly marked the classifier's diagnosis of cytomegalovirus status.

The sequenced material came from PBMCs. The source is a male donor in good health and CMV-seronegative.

The CDR3 here is CASSPRGMTSTDTQYF. The CDR3 bases are TGTGCCAGCAGCCCCCGCGGTATGACTAGCACAGATACGCAGTATTTT. The chain joins TRBV9 to TRBJ2-3; no firm D call. This CDR3 region has 16 residues. Germline CDR1 and CDR2: SGDLS and YYNGEE. Trimming left V 4 bases short and J 0 bases short, with 15 bases between.